The T cell receptor beta chain described here comes from a study of OX40 agonist ivuxolimab in advanced cancers. The method was immunoSEQ multiplex PCR; TCRdb's version includes in-frame clones alone and lacks a portion of them. The sample shows 40,000 or so clones, roughly 89% of them seen only once. Study-wide findings and caveats: In the 0.1-3.0 mg/kg groups, partial responders showed among the lowest expansion. The CD4+ and CD8+ T cells in the blood had expanded clonally by week 6 at 0.1 to 3.0 mg/kg.

In the case of this clone: Its antigen is not identified.

CDR3 length equals 14 residues. V was clipped by 2 bases and J by 7 bases; unmatched bases: 9. Germline V CDR1 and CDR2: SGDLS, YYNGEE. The chain employs TRBV9 and TRBJ2-7, with 7 bases lining up with TRBD1. This clonotype was sampled from an adult with an advanced solid tumor such as melanoma, head and neck, liver or kidney cancer. Sample: CD4+ or CD8+ T cells sorted from blood, taken in a trial of the OX40 agonist ivuxolimab. CDR3: CASSVGQLGEEQYF. The CDR3 DNA follows: TGTGCCAGCAGCGTGGGACAGCTGGGAGAAGAGCAGTACTTC.